This T cell receptor beta chain is drawn from a study of cytomegalovirus exposure and HLA in healthy donors (dated by TCRdb to about 2017). About the investigation overall: An earlier analysis of some 550 of the donors reported 250 to 300 Gb of sequence data and roughly 110 million unique TCR beta sequences from 150 million to 200 million T cells. HLA typing covered class I and class II loci at four-digit resolution. In the later analysis, no new phenotypic data were used to find candidate immune exposures; instead, reliance was placed on TCR beta sequences and their occurrence across donors. On average, around 240,000 unique TCR beta nucleotide sequences were sequenced per donor among a few hundred genotyped donors of the cohort, with 15% to 20% of those sequences being non-productive. The study combined high-throughput TCR immunosequencing, statistical association of individual TCRs with disease status, and machine learning to predict cytomegalovirus infection status. Typing coverage varied by locus: roughly 620-630 donors for A, B, C, DRB1 and DQB1; approximately 500 for DQA1; nearly 610 for DPA1; approximately 450 for DPB1. Along with the approximately 650-subject first cohort, a separate validation cohort of 120 different subjects was used. Donor age, sex, ethnicity and CMV serostatus were collected together with the repertoire data. The genetic ancestry cluster associated with self-reported Caucasian donors included over 80% of the roughly 380 genotyped donors. Every repertoire in the discovery cohort had been generated on one and the same sequencing platform. Roughly 300 gigabases of sequencing data and approximately 85 million unique TCR sequences were included in an early release covering about 600 HLA-typed donors. To decide whether each TCR beta V gene segment behaved as functional or pseudogenic, an earlier analysis of approximately 590 of the donors relied on high-throughput TCR beta sequencing. A later analysis re-analyzed previously published TCR beta repertoires from 666 donors and added high-resolution HLA genotyping to study TCR occurrence patterns. The study aimed to test whether cataloging public T cell receptors could reveal signatures of past pathogen exposure. The study used immunosequencing to profile the T cell repertoires of 600 to 850 subjects and linked those repertoires to cytomegalovirus serostatus. A later genetic analysis took genome-wide SNP genotypes for about 60% of the roughly 670 donors and used that subset as a discovery cohort. Roughly five DR-DQ haplotypes were handled as single units for association and clustering because linkage in the cohort was strong. Paper-wide results and their limitations: The classifier was reported to diagnose cytomegalovirus status with high specificity and sensitivity in both the original cohort and the validation cohort. In this cohort, only TCR beta chains were sequenced, and detectable features were limited by the absence of alpha or paired-chain data. HLA typing was unavailable for some donors at each locus, so association tests used only the typed subset. A later analysis reported that several top co-occurrence clusters appeared linked to parvovirus B19, influenza, CMV and Epstein-Barr virus. A cluster of highly shared sequence variants was judged likely to represent a technical artifact of the sequencing pipeline. According to the authors, the approach could potentially be generalized to other disease states and immunological phenotypes. In a later genetic analysis, a missense DCLRE1C variant was associated with V-gene and J-gene trimming of TCR beta chains, and the association was replicated in an independent cohort. Linkage disequilibrium might explain the correlated functional status among segregating V segments, but an unknown experimental factor could not be excluded. The only immune exposure information available for the cohort was CMV serostatus. Most CMV-associated TCR beta chains appeared to be HLA-restricted in a later analysis, and the HLA associations seemed to be driven largely by CMV exposure. A later analysis found that TCR association rates varied across HLA loci, with DRB1 alleles showing the most associated TCRs and HLA-C alleles the fewest. In a later analysis, HLA-associated TCR beta chains were found to be more clonally expanded and to have lower generation probabilities than equally common non-associated chains. A further reported finding was that TCR beta sequences accurately predicted the HLA-A and HLA-B alleles for most subjects in the first cohort. In an earlier analysis of approximately 600 of the donors, most TCR beta V segments were observed in productive rearrangements about 87% or about 30% of the time, broadly matching IMGT annotations. Specific HLA alleles were associated with 15,000 to 20,000 TCR beta sequences at a false discovery rate of 0.05 in a later analysis. Some IMGT-functional V segments, including TRBV6-2 and TRBV6-3, could not be told apart with the 87-base-pair reads, so those segments were excluded. Because counts were too low, about 18 rarely observed V segments, including chromosome 9 orphons, were excluded from the earlier analysis of 587 of the donors. In a later genetic analysis, fewer N-insertions in productive TCRs were reported among donors in an Asian-associated ancestry cluster than the roughly 640-donor mean. Across donors, most TCR sequences were observed very rarely, whereas some public TCRs were present in many individuals. A total of some 180 TCR beta chains were listed by the study as associated with cytomegalovirus. In vitro tests confirmed that a few of the cytomegalovirus-associated TCR beta chains recognize cytomegalovirus antigens. Presence/absence analyses assumed roughly uniform sequencing depth across donors, an assumption that may not hold. When HLA alleles, especially DR and DQ, strongly co-occurred, TCR associations were difficult to assign to individual alleles.

CDR1 and CDR2 are drawn from the germline V gene: SGHNT, YENEEA. V ends up 4 bases short and J 5 bases short, with an unmatched junction base count of 8. Counted from cysteine to phenylalanine, this CDR3 has 15 amino acids. CDR3 DNA is the only sequence kept; it has 45 bases, read in frame from the first base. The library relied on the immunoSEQ multiplex PCR assay. A mixture of 60 forward primers for TCR Vbeta segments and 13 reverse primers for TCR Jbeta segments was used in the multiplex PCR. The CDR3 region of rearranged TCR beta genes was amplified from genomic DNA with a multiplex PCR assay. The amplified TCR beta libraries were sequenced on the Illumina HiSeq System as 87-base-pair reads. The study's own analysis went as follows. A later analysis tallied tens of millions of unique TCR beta chains across the 666 repertoires, and about 10 million of those chains were shared by two or more donors. Raw reads were error-corrected and collapsed into unique sequences with a nearest-neighbor algorithm that merged closely related sequences to remove PCR and sequencing errors. Alignment of CDR3 sequences to IMGT reference sequences was used to assign V, D and J gene segments. For a sequence to be retained, at least a six-nucleotide match to both a V gene segment and a J gene segment was required. A rearrangement counted as productive if the CDR3 had no stop codons and remained in frame with V and J, and every other rearrangement counted as non-productive. Following IMGT convention, CDR3 was defined as the stretch from the second conserved V-encoded cysteine up to the conserved J-encoded phenylalanine. Sequences without an unambiguous match to a single V gene segment were excluded from the earlier analysis of approximately 560 of the donors. An earlier analysis of over 450 of the donors classified V segments as functional when productive rearrangements were above 56.7% and as segregating when the standard deviation between donors was above 5%. A statistical classification framework was built to diagnose cytomegalovirus status from the catalog of TCR beta chain sequences. V and J gene assignment, in a later analysis, came from comparing TCR nucleotide sequences with IMGT/GENE-DB human TR gene sequences. A later analysis assigned CDR3 sequences and most-parsimonious VDJ recombination scenarios with the TCRdist pipeline. In a later analysis, each TCR beta chain was defined by its CDR3 amino acid sequence together with its V-gene family, and reads lacking a unique V-gene family were excluded. As a way to deal with suspected cross-contamination and a sequencing artifact, a later analysis dropped hundreds of nucleotide sequences that were highly shared and had low generation probability. In a later analysis, a clonal expansion index was calculated for each public chain from normalized within-repertoire ranks of inferred template counts. In a later analysis, generation probabilities were computed with a VDJ recombination model fitted to out-of-frame rearrangements, and the resulting probabilities were checked against IGoR. A later analysis scored TCR-TCR, TCR-HLA and TCR-CMV co-occurrence with hypergeometric tests, applying a repertoire-size bias correction to TCR pairs. A later analysis estimated false discovery rates by permuting HLA or CMV assignments 20 times. In a later analysis, co-occurring TCRs were grouped using DBSCAN, with TCRdist sequence similarity added in when clustering inside HLA-allele-positive subsets. Repertoires with fewer than 30,000 or more than 120,000 public chains were left out of co-occurrence clustering, as were about 5 repertoires with anomalous nucleotide sharing. Held by TCRdb, this immuneACCESS table contains in-frame sequences only and omits some clones. Under half of the omission traces to an unresolved V gene where checked; the cause of the rest is unknown. D and trimming come from the DNA, and the V and J calls and clone size come from that table. The sample records approximately 110,000 clones, roughly 80% of which are singletons. The top ten clonotypes cover roughly 22% of the sample.

Regarding this clone: This clone's antigen is unknown. One base away there is no much larger clone; base qualities are not given.

The cohort consisted of 670 or so healthy bone marrow donors. At the time of sampling, every cohort member was nominally healthy, though immune exposures that went unrecorded were likely present. The donor was CMV seropositive and was included in the group of 290 or so seropositive cohort members. Every donor gave a peripheral blood sample, and the peripheral blood mononuclear cells from that sample were used for TCR beta sequencing. The Qiagen DNeasy Blood Extraction Kit was used to extract genomic DNA from the blood cell samples. Sequencing was performed on PBMCs. The chain employs TRBV11-3 and TRBJ2-1; the central 7 bases match TRBD2. This sequence was found in a man younger than 45 in good health and CMV-seropositive. The base sequence is TGTGCCAGCAGCTCACCGGGACTACCAAACAATGAGCAGTTCTTC. Its translation reads: CASSSPGLPNNEQFF.